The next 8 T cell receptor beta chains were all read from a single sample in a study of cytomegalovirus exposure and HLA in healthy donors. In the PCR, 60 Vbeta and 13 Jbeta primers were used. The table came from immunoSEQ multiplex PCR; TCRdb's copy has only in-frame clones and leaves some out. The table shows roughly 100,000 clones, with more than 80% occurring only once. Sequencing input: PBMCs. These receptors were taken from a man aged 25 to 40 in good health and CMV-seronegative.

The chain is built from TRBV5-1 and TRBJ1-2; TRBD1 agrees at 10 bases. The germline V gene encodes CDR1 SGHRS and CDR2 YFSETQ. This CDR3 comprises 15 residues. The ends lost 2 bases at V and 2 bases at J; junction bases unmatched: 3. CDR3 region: CASSLRQGANYGYTF. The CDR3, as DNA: TGCGCCAGCAGCTTACGACAGGGGGCGAACTATGGCTACACCTTC. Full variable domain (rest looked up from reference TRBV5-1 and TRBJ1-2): KAGVTQTPRYLIKTRGQQVTLSCSPISGHRSVSWYQQTPGQGLQFLFEYFSETQRNKGNFPGRFSGRQFSNSRSEMNVSTLELGDSALYLCASSLRQGANYGYTFGSGTRLTVV.

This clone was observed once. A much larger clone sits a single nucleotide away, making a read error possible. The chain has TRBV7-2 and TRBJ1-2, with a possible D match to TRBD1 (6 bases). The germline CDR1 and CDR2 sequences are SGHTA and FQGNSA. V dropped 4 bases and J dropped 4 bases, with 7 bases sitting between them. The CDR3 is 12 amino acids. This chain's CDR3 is CASSSDSYGYTF. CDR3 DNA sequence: TGTGCCAGCAGCTCGGACAGCTATGGCTACACCTTC.

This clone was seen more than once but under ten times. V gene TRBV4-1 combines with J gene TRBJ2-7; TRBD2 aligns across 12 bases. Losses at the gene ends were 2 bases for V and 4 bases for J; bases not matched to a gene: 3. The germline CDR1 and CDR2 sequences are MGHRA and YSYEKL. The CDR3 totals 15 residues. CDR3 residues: CASSQTGTSGYEQYF. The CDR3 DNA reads TGCGCCAGCAGCCAAACCGGGACTAGCGGGTACGAGCAGTACTTC.

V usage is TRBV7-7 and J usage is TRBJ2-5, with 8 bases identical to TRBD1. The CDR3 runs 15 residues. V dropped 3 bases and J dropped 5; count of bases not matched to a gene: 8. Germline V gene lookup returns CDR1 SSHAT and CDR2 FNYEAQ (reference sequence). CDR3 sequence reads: CASSFSFNRGETQYF. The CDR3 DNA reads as TGTGCCAGCAGCTTCTCTTTCAACAGGGGGGAGACCCAGTACTTC.

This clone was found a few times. As DNA, the CDR3 is TGTGCCAGCTCACCACCACGTCGGGGGGAATACAATGAGCAGTTCTTC. This encodes CASSPPRRGEYNEQFF. V gene TRBV18 combines with J gene TRBJ2-1; 7 nucleotides match TRBD2. The V gene's germline CDR1 is KGHSH and CDR2 LQKENI. V lost 0 bases, J lost 4 bases, and 6 bases stayed unmatched. The CDR3 spans 16 residues.

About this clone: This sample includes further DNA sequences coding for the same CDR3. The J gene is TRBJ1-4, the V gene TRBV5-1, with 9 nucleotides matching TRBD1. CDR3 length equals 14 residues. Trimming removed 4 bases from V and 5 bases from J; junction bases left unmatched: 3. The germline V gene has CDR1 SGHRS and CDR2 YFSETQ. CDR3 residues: CASSLGTGNEKLFF. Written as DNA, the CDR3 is TGCGCCAGCAGCCTAGGGACAGGGAATGAAAAACTGTTTTTT.

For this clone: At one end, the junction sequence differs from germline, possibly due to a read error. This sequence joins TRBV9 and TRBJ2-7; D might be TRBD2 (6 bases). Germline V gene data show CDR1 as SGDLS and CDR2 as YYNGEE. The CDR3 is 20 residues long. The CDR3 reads CASNVTPFPGTPMVVYEQYF. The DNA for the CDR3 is TGTGCCAGCAACGTAACCCCCTTTCCCGGGACTCCTATGGTCGTCTACGAGCAGTACTTC. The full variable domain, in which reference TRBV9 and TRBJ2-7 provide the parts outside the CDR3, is DSGVTQTPKHLITATGQRVTLRCSPRSGDLSVYWYQQSLDQGLQFLIQYYNGEERAKGNILERFSAQQFPDLHSELNLSSLELGDSALYFCASNVTPFPGTPMVVYEQYFGPGTRLTVT.

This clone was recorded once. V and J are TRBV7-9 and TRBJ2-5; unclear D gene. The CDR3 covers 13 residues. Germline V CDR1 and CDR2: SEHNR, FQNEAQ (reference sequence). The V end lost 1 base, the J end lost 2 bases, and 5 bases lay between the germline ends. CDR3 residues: CASSLETQETQYF. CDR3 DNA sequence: TGTGCCAGCAGCTTAGAGACTCAAGAGACCCAGTACTTC.